This T cell receptor (beta chain) is drawn from a study of control samples from healthy donors and cancer patients. Germline CDR1 is SGDLS and CDR2 is YYNGEE. V lost 0 bases to trimming and J lost 1 base, with 8 bases between them. This CDR3 region has 14 residues. Sequencing used immunoSEQ multiplex PCR; TCRdb keeps in-frame clones, though not all of them. The sample records some 140,000 clones, 80% to 95% being singletons. The chain employs TRBV9 and TRBJ2-7; unclear D gene. The sequence came from a man between 25 and 39 years old in good health. Material: blood. CDR3 DNA: TGTGCCAGCAGCGTAGATGTAGCTTCCTACGAGCAGTACTTC. Amino acid sequence: CASSVDVASYEQYF.